The next 30 T cell receptor beta chains were all read from a single sample in a study of identical twins. TCRdb analysed the 5' RACE reads with MiXCR anew, one entry per CDR3 protein. The sample contains 400,000 to 550,000 distinct CDR3 sequences, 13% to 15% of which appear only once. These sequences were also reported in another study, on yellow fever vaccine responses in identical twins.

The sample was CD4+ T cells sorted from blood. The source is a woman aged 18-29 years in good health.

The chain couples TRBV15 to TRBJ2-3; D might be TRBD1 or TRBD2, each matching 5 bases. The germline V gene has CDR1 LNHNV and CDR2 YYDKDF (reference sequence). V lost 5 bases to trimming and J lost 3 bases, with 12 bases between them. The CDR3 has 14 residues. CDR3 sequence: CATSGGDRTDTQYF. CDR3 nucleotide sequence: TGTGCCACCAGCGGGGGAGACAGAACAGATACGCAGTATTTT.

This clonotype was picked up a small number of times. This CDR3 is CASSQRGPGHTEAFF. CDR3 DNA: TGTGCCAGCAGCCAAAGGGGGCCGGGTCACACTGAAGCTTTCTTT. The gene calls are TRBV11-2 and TRBJ1-1; 7 bases are shared with TRBD1. The CDR3 covers 15 residues. CDR1 and CDR2 (germline): SGHAT, FQNNGV. V dropped 5 bases and J dropped 3; count of bases not matched to a gene: 9.

This clonotype was found many times. V is TRBV24-1 and J is TRBJ1-5; no clear D. The CDR3 sequence is 12 residues long. V was cut by 6 bases and J by 6 bases, with 8 bases left in between. Germline V gene sequence: CDR1 KGHDR, CDR2 SFDVKD. CDR3 nucleotide sequence: TGTGCCACCAGTAGAGGCGTTCAGCCCCAGCATTTT. It codes for CATSRGVQPQHF.

The V call is TRBV5-1, the J call TRBJ2-1; the D is unclear. This CDR3 is 15 amino acids long. With 0 bases removed from V and 3 bases from J, the gap between germline ends came to 10 bases. Germline CDR1 SGHRS, CDR2 YFSETQ. The DNA for the CDR3 is TGCGCCAGCAGCTTGGATGAAGGTGGCTACAATGAGCAGTTCTTC. It yields the protein CASSLDEGGYNEQFF.

This clonotype was seen a few times. The chain links TRBV10-3 to TRBJ1-5; 7 positions match TRBD1. Trimming removed 11 bases from V and 7 bases from J; junction bases left unmatched: 14. The CDR3 sequence is 14 residues long. The germline V gene encodes CDR1 ENHRY and CDR2 SYGVKD. The CDR3 spells CAVGGQDLWQPQHF. Here the CDR3 DNA reads TGTGCCGTTGGAGGACAGGACCTTTGGCAGCCCCAGCATTTT.

This rearrangement joins TRBV5-1 to TRBJ2-7; TRBD1 agrees at 7 bases. The germline V gene encodes CDR1 SGHRS and CDR2 YFSETQ. V dropped 1 base and J dropped 3; count of bases not matched to a gene: 10. This CDR3 comprises 16 residues. The CDR3 nucleotides read TGCGCCAGCAGCTTGAAAGGGGGCGCCGGCCTCTACGAGCAGTACTTC. It translates to CASSLKGGAGLYEQYF.

This clonotype was seen more than once but under ten times. The gene calls are TRBV27 and TRBJ2-1; TRBD1 agrees at 10 bases. The CDR3 has 15 residues. The junction had 7 bases not matched to a gene; V was cut back by 6 bases and J by 5 bases. Germline V gene data show CDR1 as MNHEY and CDR2 as SMNVEV (reference sequence). The CDR3 loop is CASSFGTGVNNEQFF. The CDR3 DNA is TGTGCCAGCAGCTTCGGGACAGGGGTAAACAATGAGCAGTTCTTC.

This clonotype was recorded many times. The chain uses TRBV10-3 and TRBJ2-3; unclear D gene. Trimming stripped 3 bases from V and 1 base from J, with 5 bases between. Per germline, CDR1 ENHRY and CDR2 SYGVKD. The CDR3 contains 13 residues. In DNA form, the CDR3 reads TGTGCCATCAGTGAACTGGGCACAGATACGCAGTATTTT. This codes for CAISELGTDTQYF.

This clonotype was recorded a few times. V gene TRBV6-1 combines with J gene TRBJ2-1; 7 bases fit TRBD1. The CDR3 contains 12 residues. Germline assignment: CDR1 MNHNS and CDR2 SASEGT. The V gene end was trimmed by 1 base and the J gene end by 11 bases; junction bases not matched to a gene: 2. CDR3 DNA: TGTGCCAGCAGTGAAGGGGACAGTAAGCAGTTCTTC. Its protein is CASSEGDSKQFF.

The rearrangement uses TRBV3-1 and TRBJ1-3; no firm D call. The CDR3 length is 19 residues. V lost 0 bases and J 0 bases, leaving 18 bases between the germline ends. The germline gives CDR1 LGHDT, CDR2 YNNKEL (reference sequence). CDR3 sequence reads: CASSQDSYGRESSGNTIYF. For the CDR3, the DNA is TGTGCCAGCAGCCAAGATTCATACGGAAGGGAAAGCTCTGGAAACACCATATATTTT.

This chain connects TRBV9 to TRBJ2-2; possibly TRBD2 for D (6 bases). Germline V gene data show CDR1 as SGDLS and CDR2 as YYNGEE. The CDR3 contains 16 residues. V was clipped by 4 bases and J by 4 bases, with 17 bases between them. The CDR3 spells CASSPHLGGSTGELFF. The CDR3 DNA follows: TGTGCCAGCAGCCCACATCTTGGAGGGTCCACCGGGGAGCTGTTTTTT.

This chain joins TRBV23-1 and TRBJ2-7, with 7 bases matching TRBD1. TRBV23-1 carries the ORF label, with uncertain function. The CDR3 is 16 amino acids. V lost 4 bases to trimming and J lost 2 bases; unmatched junction nucleotides: 11. The CDR3 sequence is CASSPPRQGRPYEQYF. DNA of the CDR3: TGCGCCAGCAGTCCTCCCCGACAGGGCCGACCCTACGAGCAGTACTTC.

Details on this clonotype: Being one base from a much bigger clone, this may be a read error. This chain joins TRBV12-3 or TRBV12-4 and TRBJ2-7, with 10 bases matching TRBD2. CDR3 size: 15 residues. Losses at the gene ends were 5 bases for V and 0 bases for J; bases not matched to a gene: 4. The CDR3 loop is CASSQSGGGSYEQYF. Written as DNA, the CDR3 is TGTGCCAGCAGTCAAAGCGGGGGGGGCTCCTACGAGCAGTACTTC.

This clonotype has only a few counts. This chain uses TRBV28 with TRBJ2-7; 8 positions agree with TRBD1. CDR3 length equals 14 residues. V gave up 7 bases and J gave up 0 bases; unmatched junction bases: 5. Germline loops: CDR1 MDHEN, CDR2 SYDVKM. The CDR3, as DNA: TGTGCCAGCAAGGGACAGGTGAGCTCCTACGAGCAGTACTTC. It specifies CASKGQVSSYEQYF. The full variable domain, rest sourced from reference TRBV28 and TRBJ2-7, is DVKVTQSSRYLVKRTGEKVFLECVQDMDHENMFWYRQDPGLGLRLIYFSYDVKMKEKGDIPEGYSVSREKKERFSLILESASTNQTSMYLCASKGQVSSYEQYFGPGTRLTVT.

The chain has TRBV20-1 and TRBJ2-7; 9 nucleotides line up with TRBD2. Per germline, CDR1 DFQATT and CDR2 SNEGSKA (reference sequence). The CDR3 totals 15 residues. The J segment lost 5 bases and the V segment lost 5 bases, leaving 13 bases of the junction unmatched. CDR3 bases: TGCAGTGCTCCCGTCGGCGGGAGGGTCTCTAACGAGCAGTACTTC. Its translation: CSAPVGGRVSNEQYF.

There are a few counts of this clonotype. The gene calls are TRBV12-3 or TRBV12-4 and TRBJ2-2; D is undetermined. The CDR3 is made up of 15 amino acids. Trimming took 3 bases from V and 7 from J, leaving 15 bases between them. CDR3 DNA sequence: TGTGCCAGCAGTTTTTCGACGCGTCCCGACGGGGAGCTGTTTTTT. This sequence encodes CASSFSTRPDGELFF.

This clonotype was counted ten times or more. The chain employs TRBV5-1 and TRBJ1-6, with 7 positions matching TRBD1. Germline values: CDR1 SGHRS, CDR2 YFSETQ. The J segment lost 9 bases and the V segment lost 4 bases, leaving 10 bases of the junction unmatched. The CDR3 extends over 15 amino acids. CDR3 nucleotide sequence: TGCGCCAGCAGCATAAAACGGGACAGTAGTTCACCCCTCCACTTT. Encoded protein: CASSIKRDSSSPLHF. The entire variable domain, with the rest obtained from reference TRBV5-1 and TRBJ1-6, is as follows: KAGVTQTPRYLIKTRGQQVTLSCSPISGHRSVSWYQQTPGQGLQFLFEYFSETQRNKGNFPGRFSGRQFSNSRSEMNVSTLELGDSALYLCASSIKRDSSSPLHFGNGTRLTVT.

This chain uses TRBV6-2 or TRBV6-3 with TRBJ1-5; D might be TRBD1 (5 bases). CDR3 length equals 13 residues. V was clipped by 6 bases and J by 2 bases, with 8 bases between them. Germline CDR1 MNHEY, CDR2 SVGEGT. DNA of the CDR3: TGTGCCAGCAGGGACACGGGCAATCAGCCCCAGCATTTT. Residues: CASRDTGNQPQHF.

This clonotype was detected ten times or more. The rearrangement links TRBV18 to TRBJ2-6; D is unclear. The V and J ends lost 3 bases and 0 bases respectively, with 6 bases between them. The CDR3 runs 15 residues. The germline CDR1 and CDR2 sequences are KGHSH and LQKENI. As DNA, the CDR3 is TGTGCCAGCTCACCTCAAGTCTCTGGGGCCAACGTCCTGACTTTC. Its translation: CASSPQVSGANVLTF.

This clonotype was observed at least ten times. The V gene is TRBV5-1, the J gene TRBJ2-1, with D unresolved. CDR1 SGHRS and CDR2 YFSETQ come from the germline V gene. This CDR3 spans 13 amino acids. The V end lost 4 bases, the J end lost 2 bases, and 7 bases lay between the germline ends. CDR3 coding DNA: TGCGCCAGCAGCGCGACCACCTACAATGAGCAGTTCTTC. Protein: CASSATTYNEQFF.

This clonotype was observed many times. The chain combines TRBV7-6 with TRBJ1-5, with a tentative D call TRBD1 (6 bases). Germline V gene lookup returns CDR1 SGHVS and CDR2 FNYEAQ. The CDR3 is made up of 16 amino acids. With 2 bases removed from V and 5 bases from J, the gap between germline ends came to 16 bases. The CDR3 loop reads CASSLTSPKGDQPQHF. The CDR3 bases are TGTGCCAGCAGCTTAACATCGCCGAAGGGGGATCAGCCCCAGCATTTT. Filled out from reference TRBV7-6 and TRBJ1-5, the complete variable domain reads GAGVSQSPRYKVTKRGQDVALRCDPISGHVSLYWYRQALGQGPEFLTYFNYEAQQDKSGLPNDRFSAERPEGSISTLTIQRTEQRDSAMYRCASSLTSPKGDQPQHFGDGTRLSIL.

This clonotype occurred many times. This sequence joins TRBV5-1 and TRBJ2-7; a weak D match, TRBD1 (7 bases). V was shortened by 2 bases and J by 2 bases, with 14 bases between the two germline ends. The CDR3 covers 15 residues. Per germline, CDR1 SGHRS and CDR2 YFSETQ. For the CDR3, the DNA is TGCGCCAGCAGCTTTGAGGCAGGGGGGCCCTACGAGCAGTACTTC. Amino acids: CASSFEAGGPYEQYF. The entire variable domain, with the rest obtained from reference TRBV5-1 and TRBJ2-7, is as follows: KAGVTQTPRYLIKTRGQQVTLSCSPISGHRSVSWYQQTPGQGLQFLFEYFSETQRNKGNFPGRFSGRQFSNSRSEMNVSTLELGDSALYLCASSFEAGGPYEQYFGPGTRLTVT.

This clonotype was seen a few times. The chain links TRBV20-1 to TRBJ2-7; D unclear. The germline CDR1 and CDR2 sequences are DFQATT and SNEGSKA (reference sequence). The V and J ends lost 1 base and 6 bases respectively, with 10 bases between them. The CDR3 covers 12 residues. In nucleotides, the CDR3 is TGCAGTGCTAGAGTCGAAGGTGGCGAGCAGTACTTC. Protein product: CSARVEGGEQYF.

This clonotype has a count of ten or more. J is TRBJ1-2 and V is TRBV9, with D possibly TRBD1 on 5 matching bases. Germline V gives CDR1 SGDLS, CDR2 YYNGEE. V was trimmed by 0 bases and J by 4 bases, leaving 7 bases between them. The CDR3 has 13 residues. This CDR3 is CASSVDGTYGYTF. CDR3 nucleotide sequence: TGTGCCAGCAGCGTAGATGGGACCTATGGCTACACCTTC. Complete variable domain (other parts from reference TRBV9 and TRBJ1-2): DSGVTQTPKHLITATGQRVTLRCSPRSGDLSVYWYQQSLDQGLQFLIQYYNGEERAKGNILERFSAQQFPDLHSELNLSSLELGDSALYFCASSVDGTYGYTFGSGTRLTVV.

V is TRBV5-1 and J is TRBJ2-1; 12 bases are a match to TRBD2. The junction had 11 bases not matched to a gene; V was cut back by 4 bases and J by 0 bases. Germline CDR1 SGHRS, CDR2 YFSETQ. The length of the CDR3 is 19 residues. The CDR3 nucleotides read TGCGCCAGCAGCCTAGCGGGAGGGCTTTCCTTGAGCTCCTACAATGAGCAGTTCTTC. Amino acid sequence: CASSLAGGLSLSSYNEQFF.

This clonotype has more than one count but fewer than ten. The V gene is TRBV28, the J gene TRBJ2-1; D gene uncertain. CDR3 length equals 11 residues. Germline V gene sequence: CDR1 MDHEN, CDR2 SYDVKM. With 6 bases removed from V and 8 bases from J, the gap between germline ends came to 8 bases. CDR3 in amino acids: CASSAMDEQFF. CDR3 sequence (DNA): TGTGCCAGCAGCGCTATGGATGAGCAGTTCTTC. The whole variable domain, remainder taken from reference TRBV28 and TRBJ2-1, is DVKVTQSSRYLVKRTGEKVFLECVQDMDHENMFWYRQDPGLGLRLIYFSYDVKMKEKGDIPEGYSVSREKKERFSLILESASTNQTSMYLCASSAMDEQFFGPGTRLTVL.

This clonotype was counted a few times. V is TRBV6-1 and J is TRBJ2-7, with D perhaps TRBD2 (6 bases). Deletions cut 8 bases from V and 3 bases from J, with 14 bases between. Germline values: CDR1 MNHNS, CDR2 SASEGT. This CDR3 has 13 amino acids. The CDR3 nucleotides are TGTGCCAGCGCGACTAGAATGTTCTACGAGCAGTACTTC. It codes for CASATRMFYEQYF.

This clonotype was observed a handful of times. The chain has TRBV18 and TRBJ2-7, with 8 nucleotides matching TRBD1. In germline, CDR1 is KGHSH, CDR2 LQKENI. The CDR3 has 14 amino acids. V shed 5 bases, J shed 5 bases, and the junction held 8 bases outside the gene matches. CDR3 region: CASSANQGADEQYF. The DNA for the CDR3 is TGTGCCAGCTCAGCCAATCAGGGGGCCGACGAGCAGTACTTC.

This clonotype showed up just once. V usage is TRBV9 and J usage is TRBJ1-5, with a tentative D call TRBD1 (5 bases). In germline, CDR1 is SGDLS, CDR2 YYNGEE. With 2 bases removed from V and 2 bases from J, the gap between germline ends came to 14 bases. This CDR3 is built from 16 residues. In DNA form, the CDR3 reads TGTGCCAGCAGCGTTAGACAGACCAGGGGCAATCAGCCCCAGCATTTT. Translating it yields CASSVRQTRGNQPQHF.

In this sample, this clonotype turned up many times. The V call is TRBV29-1, the J call TRBJ1-5; D uncertain. The V gene lost 4 bases and the J gene lost 7 bases, with 11 bases spanning the gap. The germline gives CDR1 SQVTM, CDR2 ANQGSEA. The CDR3 is 12 amino acids. The CDR3 bases are TGCAGCGTTGGGTTCCGGAACCAGCCCCAGCATTTT. Residues: CSVGFRNQPQHF.